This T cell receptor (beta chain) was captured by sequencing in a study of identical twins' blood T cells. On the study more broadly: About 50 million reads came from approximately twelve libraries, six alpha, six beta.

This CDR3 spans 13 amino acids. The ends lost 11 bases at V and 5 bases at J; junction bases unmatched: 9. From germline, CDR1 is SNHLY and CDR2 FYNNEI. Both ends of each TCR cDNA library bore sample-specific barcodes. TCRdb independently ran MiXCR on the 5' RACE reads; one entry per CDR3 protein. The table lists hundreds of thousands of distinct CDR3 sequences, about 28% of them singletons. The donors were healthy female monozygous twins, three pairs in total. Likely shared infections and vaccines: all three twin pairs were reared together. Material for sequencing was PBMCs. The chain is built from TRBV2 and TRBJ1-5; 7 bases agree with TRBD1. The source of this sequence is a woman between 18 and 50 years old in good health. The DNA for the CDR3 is TGTGCCGGCCGAAGGACAGGAGATCAGCCCCAGCATTTT. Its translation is CAGRRTGDQPQHF.